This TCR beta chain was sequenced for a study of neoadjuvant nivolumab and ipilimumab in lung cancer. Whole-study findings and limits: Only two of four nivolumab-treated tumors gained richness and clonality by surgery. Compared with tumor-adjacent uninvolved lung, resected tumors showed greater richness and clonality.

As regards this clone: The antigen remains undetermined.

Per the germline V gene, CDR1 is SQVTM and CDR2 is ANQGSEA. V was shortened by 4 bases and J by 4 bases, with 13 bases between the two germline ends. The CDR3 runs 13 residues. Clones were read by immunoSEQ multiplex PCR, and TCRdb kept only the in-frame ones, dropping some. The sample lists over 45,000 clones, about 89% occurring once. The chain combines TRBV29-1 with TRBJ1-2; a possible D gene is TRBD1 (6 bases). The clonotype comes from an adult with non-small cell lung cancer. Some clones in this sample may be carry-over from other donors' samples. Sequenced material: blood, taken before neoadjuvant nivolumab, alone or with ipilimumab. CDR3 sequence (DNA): TGCAGCGTTGTACCAGGGACAACCTATGGCTACACCTTC. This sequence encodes CSVVPGTTYGYTF.